The rows below give T cell receptor beta chains drawn from one sample of a study of blood T cell repertoires in COVID-19. Only in-frame clones appear in the TCRdb table, and some are missing; sequencing was by immunoSEQ multiplex PCR. This sample has 150,000 to 200,000 clones, with approximately 90% found just once. Input material: PBMCs or T cells enriched from blood (not recorded which). The receptors shown here come from a woman between 50 and 59 years old who had recovered from COVID-19. The CDR3 runs from the conserved cysteine through the conserved F or W. Fields, in order: J gene, V gene, clone size, D gene, CDR3 protein, CDR3 DNA. The D gene is left open where the match is weak. Where a row states a size, it is once, few, many or the class of an expanded clone; other rows omit it.

j_call: TRBJ1-2; v_call: TRBV4-1; clone_size: NA; d_call: TRBD1; cdr3_aa: CASSHPGQGDYGYTF; cdr3_nt: TGCGCCAGCAGCCACCCCGGACAGGGGGACTATGGCTACACCTTC
j_call: TRBJ1-2; v_call: TRBV6-5; clone_size: NA; d_call: NA; cdr3_aa: CATLDQGYRYGYTF; cdr3_nt: TGTGCCACCCTCGATCAGGGCTACCGCTATGGCTACACCTTC
j_call: TRBJ2-7; v_call: TRBV5-1; clone_size: once; d_call: NA; cdr3_aa: CASSRSGTYEQYF; cdr3_nt: TGCGCCAGCAGCCGGAGCGGTACCTACGAGCAGTACTTC
j_call: TRBJ1-2; v_call: TRBV5-4; clone_size: NA; d_call: TRBD1; cdr3_aa: CASSPGGGTGRPYGYTF; cdr3_nt: TGTGCCAGCAGCCCGGGGGGCGGGACAGGGAGGCCCTATGGCTACACCTTC
j_call: TRBJ2-1; v_call: TRBV3-1/TRBV3-2; clone_size: once; d_call: NA; cdr3_aa: CASSQRGGEQFF; cdr3_nt: TGTGCCAGCAGCCAAAGGGGGGGGGAGCAGTTCTTC
j_call: TRBJ1-2; v_call: TRBV6-4; clone_size: NA; d_call: NA; cdr3_aa: CASMATSYGYTF; cdr3_nt: TGTGCCAGCATGGCAACCAGCTATGGCTACACCTTC
j_call: TRBJ1-4; v_call: TRBV25-1; clone_size: NA; d_call: NA; cdr3_aa: CASSDYAGWEKLFF; cdr3_nt: TGTGCCAGCAGTGACTATGCAGGGTGGGAAAAACTGTTTTTT
j_call: TRBJ1-2; v_call: TRBV18; clone_size: NA; d_call: NA; cdr3_aa: CASSPKEVSPSRYGYTF; cdr3_nt: TGTGCCAGCTCACCAAAGGAGGTGAGCCCCTCGAGATATGGCTACACCTTC
j_call: TRBJ2-4; v_call: TRBV7-3; clone_size: NA; d_call: TRBD1; cdr3_aa: CASSDGQGNIQYF; cdr3_nt: TGTGCCAGCAGCGACGGACAGGGGAACATTCAGTACTTC
j_call: TRBJ2-3; v_call: TRBV11-3; clone_size: NA; d_call: TRBD2; cdr3_aa: CASSLGGAGADTQYF; cdr3_nt: TGTGCCAGCAGCTTAGGAGGGGCGGGGGCAGATACGCAGTATTTT
j_call: TRBJ1-3; v_call: TRBV7-9; clone_size: NA; d_call: TRBD1; cdr3_aa: CASSWYGQAGNTIYF; cdr3_nt: TGTGCCAGCAGCTGGTACGGACAGGCTGGAAACACCATATATTTT
j_call: TRBJ1-5; v_call: TRBV6-2/TRBV6-3; clone_size: NA; d_call: NA; cdr3_aa: CASSSLGSNQPQHF; cdr3_nt: TGTGCCAGCAGTTCTCTAGGAAGCAATCAGCCCCAGCATTTT
j_call: TRBJ1-2; v_call: TRBV6-5; clone_size: NA; d_call: TRBD1; cdr3_aa: CASSSDRGTNYGYTF; cdr3_nt: TGTGCCAGCAGTTCCGACAGGGGGACTAACTATGGCTACACCTTC
j_call: TRBJ1-6; v_call: TRBV7-2; clone_size: NA; d_call: NA; cdr3_aa: CASSHRVESPLHF; cdr3_nt: TGTGCCAGCAGCCACAGGGTAGAATCACCCCTCCACTTT
j_call: TRBJ1-5; v_call: TRBV24-1; clone_size: NA; d_call: NA; cdr3_aa: CATSDFRGQPQHF; cdr3_nt: TGTGCCACCAGTGATTTTCGGGGACAGCCCCAGCATTTT
j_call: TRBJ1-5; v_call: TRBV5-5; clone_size: NA; d_call: NA; cdr3_aa: CASSRGGGNQPQHF; cdr3_nt: TGTGCCAGCAGCCGCGGAGGCGGAAATCAGCCCCAGCATTTT
j_call: TRBJ2-1; v_call: TRBV29-1; clone_size: NA; d_call: NA; cdr3_aa: CSVCILPPGGSYNEQFF; cdr3_nt: TGCAGCGTCTGCATCCTGCCACCCGGGGGCTCCTACAATGAGCAGTTCTTC
j_call: TRBJ2-7; v_call: TRBV7-2; clone_size: NA; d_call: TRBD1; cdr3_aa: CASSPTGSEQYF; cdr3_nt: TGTGCCAGCTCTCCGACAGGGTCCGAGCAGTACTTC
j_call: TRBJ2-3; v_call: TRBV7-9; clone_size: NA; d_call: TRBD2; cdr3_aa: CASSLAMRGGSTDTQYF; cdr3_nt: TGTGCCAGCAGCTTAGCAATGCGGGGGGGCAGCACAGATACGCAGTATTTT
j_call: TRBJ1-2; v_call: TRBV7-9; clone_size: NA; d_call: NA; cdr3_aa: CASSSETPSYGYTF; cdr3_nt: TGTGCCAGCAGCTCCGAGACACCTTCCTATGGCTACACCTTC
j_call: TRBJ2-4; v_call: TRBV10-1; clone_size: few; d_call: TRBD2; cdr3_aa: CASSRLAGGKAKNIQYF; cdr3_nt: TGCGCCAGCAGCCGACTAGCGGGGGGGAAAGCCAAAAACATTCAGTACTTC
j_call: TRBJ1-2; v_call: TRBV5-1; clone_size: NA; d_call: TRBD1; cdr3_aa: CASSHGQGLSGYTF; cdr3_nt: TGCGCCAGCAGCCACGGACAGGGACTTTCTGGCTACACCTTC
j_call: TRBJ1-1; v_call: TRBV20-1; clone_size: NA; d_call: NA; cdr3_aa: CSASSRGTGTGVNTEAFF; cdr3_nt: TGCAGTGCTAGTTCCCGGGGTACGGGGACGGGAGTGAACACTGAAGCTTTCTTT
j_call: TRBJ1-2; v_call: TRBV6-5; clone_size: few; d_call: NA; cdr3_aa: CASSYPGGYTF; cdr3_nt: TGTGCCAGCAGTTACCCGGGAGGCTACACCTTC
j_call: TRBJ1-2; v_call: TRBV11-2; clone_size: NA; d_call: NA; cdr3_aa: CASSIQGTYGYTF; cdr3_nt: TGTGCCAGCAGCATACAGGGTACCTATGGCTACACCTTC
j_call: TRBJ1-5; v_call: TRBV2; clone_size: NA; d_call: NA; cdr3_aa: CASSEQGSNQPQHF; cdr3_nt: TGTGCCAGCAGTGAGCAGGGAAGCAATCAGCCCCAGCATTTT
j_call: TRBJ1-1; v_call: TRBV11-2; clone_size: NA; d_call: TRBD1; cdr3_aa: CASSSPPPTGLNTEAFF; cdr3_nt: TGTGCCAGCAGCTCTCCCCCTCCGACAGGGCTGAACACTGAAGCTTTCTTT
j_call: TRBJ1-4; v_call: TRBV6-1; clone_size: NA; d_call: NA; cdr3_aa: CASSTDILPFF; cdr3_nt: TGTGCCAGCTCTACCGACATCCTCCCGTTTTTT
j_call: TRBJ1-5; v_call: TRBV7-2; clone_size: NA; d_call: TRBD1; cdr3_aa: CASSSYTGAPQHF; cdr3_nt: TGTGCCAGCAGCTCATACACAGGGGCGCCCCAGCATTTT
j_call: TRBJ1-1; v_call: TRBV2; clone_size: NA; d_call: TRBD1; cdr3_aa: CASEGNRGMNTEAFF; cdr3_nt: TGTGCCAGTGAAGGTAACAGGGGAATGAACACTGAAGCTTTCTTT
j_call: TRBJ2-1; v_call: TRBV19; clone_size: NA; d_call: NA; cdr3_aa: CASSIDHDGRFF; cdr3_nt: TGTGCCAGTAGTATAGATCACGATGGCCGGTTCTTC
j_call: TRBJ2-6; v_call: TRBV7-2; clone_size: NA; d_call: NA; cdr3_aa: CASSLQGPGANVLTF; cdr3_nt: TGTGCCAGCAGTCTACAGGGTCCCGGGGCCAACGTCCTGACTTTC
j_call: TRBJ1-4; v_call: TRBV11-2; clone_size: few; d_call: NA; cdr3_aa: CASSLGGIGEKLFF; cdr3_nt: TGTGCCAGCAGCTTGGGCGGGATTGGGGAAAAACTGTTTTTT
j_call: TRBJ2-3; v_call: TRBV9; clone_size: NA; d_call: TRBD1; cdr3_aa: CASSVGTATRASTDTQYF; cdr3_nt: TGTGCCAGCAGCGTTGGGACAGCGACCCGTGCTAGCACAGATACGCAGTATTTT
j_call: TRBJ1-2; v_call: TRBV21-1; clone_size: NA; d_call: NA; cdr3_aa: CASPGGQGRDGYTF; cdr3_nt: TGTGCCAGCCCAGGGGGACAGGGGCGAGATGGCTACACCTTC
j_call: TRBJ1-5; v_call: TRBV29-1; clone_size: NA; d_call: NA; cdr3_aa: CSAKTDHTNQPQHF; cdr3_nt: TGCAGCGCTAAGACAGATCATACCAATCAGCCCCAGCATTTT
j_call: TRBJ2-3; v_call: TRBV7-2; clone_size: NA; d_call: TRBD2; cdr3_aa: CASSFGTSASDTQYF; cdr3_nt: TGTGCCAGCAGCTTCGGGACTAGCGCCTCAGATACGCAGTATTTT
j_call: TRBJ2-1; v_call: TRBV11-3; clone_size: NA; d_call: TRBD2; cdr3_aa: CASSSGLAGGHEQFF; cdr3_nt: TGTGCCAGCAGCTCAGGTCTAGCGGGGGGCCATGAGCAGTTCTTC
j_call: TRBJ2-5; v_call: TRBV2; clone_size: once; d_call: TRBD2; cdr3_aa: CASRPVGLAGGPVETQYF; cdr3_nt: TGTGCCAGCCGCCCTGTTGGACTAGCGGGAGGGCCGGTAGAGACCCAGTACTTC
j_call: TRBJ2-7; v_call: TRBV2; clone_size: once; d_call: NA; cdr3_aa: CASSEVGKHSYEQYF; cdr3_nt: TGTGCCAGCAGTGAAGTGGGCAAACACTCCTACGAGCAGTACTTC
j_call: TRBJ2-2; v_call: TRBV6-5; clone_size: NA; d_call: TRBD1; cdr3_aa: CASSSGQGAGELFF; cdr3_nt: TGTGCCAGCAGTTCGGGACAGGGGGCCGGGGAGCTGTTTTTT
j_call: TRBJ1-6; v_call: TRBV2; clone_size: few; d_call: NA; cdr3_aa: CASRRGSSTLHF; cdr3_nt: TGTGCCAGCAGGAGGGGGTCTTCGACCCTCCACTTT
j_call: TRBJ1-2; v_call: TRBV6-2/TRBV6-3; clone_size: NA; d_call: TRBD1; cdr3_aa: CASSYWALGQDGGYTF; cdr3_nt: TGTGCCAGCAGTTACTGGGCCCTGGGACAGGACGGTGGCTACACCTTC
j_call: TRBJ2-7; v_call: TRBV12-3/TRBV12-4; clone_size: NA; d_call: NA; cdr3_aa: CASSLGSSYEQYF; cdr3_nt: TGTGCCAGCAGTTTGGGGAGCTCCTACGAGCAGTACTTC
j_call: TRBJ1-2; v_call: TRBV5-8; clone_size: NA; d_call: NA; cdr3_aa: CASSLTGALNYGYTF; cdr3_nt: TGTGCCAGCAGCTTGACAGGAGCTCTTAACTATGGCTACACCTTC
j_call: TRBJ1-1; v_call: TRBV3-1/TRBV3-2; clone_size: NA; d_call: NA; cdr3_aa: CASSQAGQKIEAFF; cdr3_nt: TGTGCCAGCAGCCAAGCAGGGCAAAAGATTGAAGCTTTCTTT
j_call: TRBJ1-5; v_call: TRBV30; clone_size: once; d_call: NA; cdr3_aa: CAWSVAGTRQPQHF; cdr3_nt: TGTGCCTGGAGTGTGGCGGGGACCCGGCAGCCCCAGCATTTT
j_call: TRBJ1-2; v_call: TRBV12-3/TRBV12-4; clone_size: NA; d_call: NA; cdr3_aa: CASSLGQGYGYTF; cdr3_nt: TGTGCCAGCAGTTTAGGTCAGGGATATGGCTACACCTTC
j_call: TRBJ2-7; v_call: TRBV4-2; clone_size: NA; d_call: NA; cdr3_aa: CASSQDSIPDEQYF; cdr3_nt: TGTGCCAGCAGCCAAGATAGTATCCCGGACGAGCAGTACTTC
j_call: TRBJ1-1; v_call: TRBV6-5; clone_size: NA; d_call: TRBD1; cdr3_aa: CASSYDRVRNTEAFF; cdr3_nt: TGTGCCAGCAGTTATGACAGGGTCCGGAACACTGAAGCTTTCTTT
j_call: TRBJ1-4; v_call: TRBV5-1; clone_size: NA; d_call: NA; cdr3_aa: CASSFGSATNEKLFF; cdr3_nt: TGCGCCAGCAGCTTTGGCAGTGCAACTAATGAAAAACTGTTTTTT
j_call: TRBJ2-5; v_call: TRBV9; clone_size: NA; d_call: TRBD1; cdr3_aa: CASSEGQQGTQETQYF; cdr3_nt: TGTGCCAGCAGCGAGGGACAACAGGGGACCCAAGAGACCCAGTACTTC
j_call: TRBJ1-1; v_call: TRBV27; clone_size: NA; d_call: TRBD1; cdr3_aa: CASTPGTGPDTEAFF; cdr3_nt: TGTGCCAGCACCCCCGGGACAGGACCAGACACTGAAGCTTTCTTT
j_call: TRBJ2-2; v_call: TRBV6-2/TRBV6-3; clone_size: NA; d_call: TRBD2; cdr3_aa: CASSLFTSGAGELFF; cdr3_nt: TGTGCCAGCAGCCTTTTTACTAGCGGGGCCGGGGAGCTGTTTTTT